This entry lists 17 T cell receptor beta chains sequenced from one sample in a study of OX40 agonist ivuxolimab in advanced cancers. Sequencing was performed with immunoSEQ multiplex PCR; in TCRdb, only in-frame clones are kept and a portion is missing. The data contain 35,000 to 45,000 clones, around 90% of them singletons. The sequencing used CD4+ or CD8+ T cells sorted from blood, collected in a trial of the OX40 agonist ivuxolimab. All receptors come from an adult with an advanced solid tumor such as melanoma, head and neck, liver or kidney cancer.

This clone was seen more than once but under ten times. This sequence joins TRBV10-3 and TRBJ2-1; D may be TRBD1 (5 bases). The germline V and J ends were trimmed by 6 bases and 2 bases, with 14 bases remaining between them. This CDR3 contains 15 residues. CDR1 is ENHRY, CDR2 SYGVKD, per germline. The CDR3 spells CAISVGQAPYNEQFF. The CDR3 DNA reads TGTGCCATCAGCGTAGGACAAGCCCCCTACAATGAGCAGTTCTTC.

The V and J genes are TRBV7-9 and TRBJ2-7; D is undetermined. Germline V lookup: CDR1 SEHNR, CDR2 FQNEAQ (reference sequence). Trimming removed 0 bases at V and 5 bases at J, with 5 bases between. This CDR3 is 12 amino acids long. CDR3 nucleotides: TGTGCCAGCAGCTTAGCCACCCACGAGCAGTACTTC. Amino acid sequence: CASSLATHEQYF.

The gene calls are TRBV28 and TRBJ2-2; TRBD1 aligns across 10 bases. This CDR3 comprises 15 residues. Germline trimming cut 6 bases from V and 5 bases from J; bases unmatched to any gene: 6. From germline, CDR1 is MDHEN and CDR2 SYDVKM. CDR3 amino acids: CASSLPGQGTGELFF. The CDR3, as DNA: TGTGCCAGCAGCCTCCCGGGACAGGGGACCGGGGAGCTGTTTTTT.

The V call is TRBV5-6, the J call TRBJ1-6; D is ambiguous. Trimming cost V 0 bases and J 0 bases, with 7 bases left between them. The CDR3 loop spans 16 amino acids. From germline, CDR1 is SGHDT and CDR2 YYEEEE. Here the CDR3 DNA reads TGTGCCAGCAGCTTGGCACGCAGCTCCTATAATTCACCCCTCCACTTT. Protein product: CASSLARSSYNSPLHF. The entire variable domain, with the rest obtained from reference TRBV5-6 and TRBJ1-6, is as follows: DAGVTQSPTHLIKTRGQQVTLRCSPKSGHDTVSWYQQALGQGPQFIFQYYEEEERQRGNFPDRFSGHQFPNYSSELNVNALLLGDSALYLCASSLARSSYNSPLHFGNGTRLTVT.

Here the CDR3 reads CASSQARGARSYEQYF. The DNA of the CDR3 is TGTGCCAGCAGCCAAGCTCGCGGGGCTAGGTCCTACGAGCAGTACTTC. The rearrangement links TRBV4-2 to TRBJ2-7; D is possibly TRBD2 (6 bases). The CDR3 has 16 residues. The germline V gene encodes CDR1 LGHNA and CDR2 YNFKEQ. With 1 base removed from V and 1 base from J, the gap between germline ends came to 14 bases.

The rearrangement uses TRBV9 and TRBJ2-5, with 7 bases lining up with TRBD2. Looked up from germline, CDR1 is SGDLS and CDR2 is YYNGEE. Unmatched junction bases numbered 9, after V lost 1 base and J lost 0 bases. CDR3 length equals 17 residues. As DNA, the CDR3 is TGTGCCAGCAGCGTACTCCTGTCGGGAGGAGACCAAGAGACCCAGTACTTC. Translated: CASSVLLSGGDQETQYF.

This clone was found once. V and J are TRBV5-5 and TRBJ1-1, with D possibly matching TRBD1 (6 bases). CDR3 length equals 13 residues. Trimming pared 0 bases from V and 6 bases from J, leaving 9 bases between. In germline, CDR1 is SGHKS, CDR2 YYEKEE (reference sequence). In nucleotides, the CDR3 is TGTGCCAGCAGCTTGGACAGGGTGCCTGAAGCTTTCTTT. Its protein product is CASSLDRVPEAFF.

A few counts support this clone. The same CDR3 also results from other DNA sequences found in this sample. This chain connects TRBV19 to TRBJ1-2; D is uncertain. This CDR3 comprises 11 residues. With 3 bases removed from V and 7 bases from J, the gap between germline ends came to 6 bases. Germline V gene data show CDR1 as LNHDA and CDR2 as SQIVND (reference sequence). CDR3 sequence: CASSIGSGYTF. DNA for the CDR3: TGTGCCAGTAGTATCGGTTCTGGCTACACCTTC. The full variable domain, in which reference TRBV19 and TRBJ1-2 provide the parts outside the CDR3, is DGGITQSPKYLFRKEGQNVTLSCEQNLNHDAMYWYRQDPGQGLRLIYYSQIVNDFQKGDIAEGYSVSREKKESFPLTVTSAQKNPTAFYLCASSIGSGYTFGSGTRLTVV.

The chain has TRBV4-1 and TRBJ2-5; D might be TRBD2 (5 bases). CDR1 is MGHRA, CDR2 YSYEKL, per germline. V shed 7 bases and J shed 1 base, with 22 bases lying between them. The CDR3 loop spans 17 amino acids. The CDR3 spells CASTLIVEELPQETQYF. The DNA of the CDR3 is TGCGCCAGCACGCTAATTGTGGAGGAACTACCCCAAGAGACCCAGTACTTC.

CDR3: CASSSSDYGYTF. CDR3 sequence (DNA): TGTGCCAGCAGTTCCTCGGACTATGGCTACACCTTC. The chain joins TRBV28 to TRBJ1-2, with D unclear. The CDR3 sequence is 12 residues long. Germline assignment: CDR1 MDHEN and CDR2 SYDVKM. Trimming took 4 bases from V and 3 from J, leaving 6 bases between them.

This chain connects TRBV5-1 to TRBJ1-1; a weak D match, TRBD1 (6 bases). The V and J ends lost 0 bases and 5 bases respectively, with 14 bases between them. Germline loops: CDR1 SGHRS, CDR2 YFSETQ. This CDR3 is 15 amino acids long. CDR3 region: CASSLDSGAWTEAFF. DNA for the CDR3: TGCGCCAGCAGCTTGGACTCGGGGGCGTGGACTGAAGCTTTCTTT.

The sample holds one count of this clone. This chain links TRBV15 with TRBJ1-5; D gene uncertain. Per germline, CDR1 LNHNV and CDR2 YYDKDF (reference sequence). The CDR3 loop spans 16 amino acids. The V and J ends lost 0 bases and 4 bases respectively, with 13 bases between them. The CDR3 DNA reads TGTGCCACCAGCAGAGATCCCTCTGGCGGTAATCAGCCCCAGCATTTT. This gives the protein CATSRDPSGGNQPQHF.

This chain connects TRBV9 to TRBJ1-2; TRBD1 aligns across 7 bases. The V gene's germline CDR1 is SGDLS and CDR2 YYNGEE. V dropped 2 bases and J dropped 6; count of bases not matched to a gene: 10. This CDR3 region has 15 residues. The CDR3 here is CASSVGTGVGDGYTF. The CDR3 region has the DNA TGTGCCAGCAGCGTGGGAACAGGGGTTGGGGATGGCTACACCTTC.

This rearrangement joins TRBV9 to TRBJ2-5, with 8 bases that match TRBD2. The length of the CDR3 is 16 residues. The trim removed 5 bases at V and 4 bases at J, leaving 13 bases unmatched. Germline lookup yields CDR1 SGDLS and CDR2 YYNGEE. This CDR3 reads CASSPQGAGAPETQYF. The CDR3 region has the DNA TGTGCCAGCAGTCCACAGGGAGCGGGAGCCCCAGAGACCCAGTACTTC.

This sequence joins TRBV5-1 and TRBJ2-7; TRBD2 aligns across 12 bases. Germline CDR1 reads SGHRS; CDR2 reads YFSETQ. This CDR3 spans 15 amino acids. V lost 0 bases, J lost 4 bases, and 2 bases stayed unmatched. CDR3 amino acids: CASSLGLAGGYEQYF. The DNA for the CDR3 is TGCGCCAGCAGCTTGGGTCTAGCGGGAGGGTACGAGCAGTACTTC.

This sequence joins TRBV7-6 and TRBJ2-1; D not certain. Germline V gives CDR1 SGHVS, CDR2 FNYEAQ. The CDR3 extends over 11 amino acids. Trimming shortened V by 0 bases and J by 8 bases, and 2 bases separated the two germline ends. For the CDR3, the DNA is TGTGCCAGCAGCTTAGCGGATGAGCAGTTCTTC. Translation gives CASSLADEQFF.

The genes are TRBV19 and TRBJ1-1, with 9 positions matching TRBD1. V shed 2 bases and J 2 bases; nucleotides not matched to a gene: 3. The CDR3 sequence is 15 residues long. Germline CDR1 is LNHDA and CDR2 is SQIVND (reference sequence). This CDR3 reads CASSIWGQGNTEAFF. The CDR3 nucleotides are TGTGCCAGTAGTATATGGGGACAGGGAAACACTGAAGCTTTCTTT.